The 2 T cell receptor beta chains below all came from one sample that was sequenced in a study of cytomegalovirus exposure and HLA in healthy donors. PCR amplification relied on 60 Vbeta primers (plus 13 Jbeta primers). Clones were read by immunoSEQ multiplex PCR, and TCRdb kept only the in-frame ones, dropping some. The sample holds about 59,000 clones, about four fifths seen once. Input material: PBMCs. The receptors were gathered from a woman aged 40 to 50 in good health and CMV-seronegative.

The CDR3 is CASSWGDRDSNQPQHF. The CDR3 DNA sequence: TGCGCCAGCAGCTGGGGGGACAGGGATAGCAATCAGCCCCAGCATTTT. This chain uses TRBV5-1 with TRBJ1-5; the match to TRBD1 covers 9 bases. CDR1 is SGHRS and CDR2 is YFSETQ in the germline V gene. V shed 3 bases and J 0 bases; nucleotides not matched to a gene: 4. CDR3 length: 16 amino acids.

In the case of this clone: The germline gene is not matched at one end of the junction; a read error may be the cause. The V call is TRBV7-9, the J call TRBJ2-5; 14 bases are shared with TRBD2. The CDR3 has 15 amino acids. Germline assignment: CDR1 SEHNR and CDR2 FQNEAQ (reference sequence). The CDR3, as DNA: TGTTCCAGCAGCCACCGACTAGCGGGAGGGGAGACCCAGTACTTC. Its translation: CSSSHRLAGGETQYF.